A selection of T cell receptor beta chains follows, all from one sample in a study of T cell responses to AZD1222 COVID-19 vaccine. Data came from immunoSEQ multiplex PCR; TCRdb stores just in-frame clones and leaves some out. The data show 150,000 or so clones, roughly 92% seen once. The sequencing here drew on peripheral blood, taken on day 0 of AZD1222 vaccination. These receptors originate from an adult in good health. Each CDR3 is given with its conserved first and last residue. A D gene is named only where the DNA matches it firmly.

TRBV25-1,.,CASSESLSTDTQYF
TRBV30,TRBD1,CAWSVDRGSPLHF
TRBV13,.,CASSATSPGELFF
TRBV19,.,CASSIPRENTEAFF
TRBV6-1,.,CASSDRWSTSPLHF
TRBV23-1,.,CASSQFGALVGANVLTF
TRBV5-4,TRBD2,CASIAGGYEQYF
TRBV30,TRBD1,CAWSGGTGYGYTF
TRBV2,.,CASREDSSSTDTQYF
TRBV11-2,.,CASSFPRRGARGNYGYTF
TRBV30,TRBD1,CAWNTGDNEQYF
TRBV28,.,CASSPQGNPENTEAFF
TRBV19,.,CASSIVAGAPTDTQYF
TRBV2,.,CASSEQVDSNQPQHF
TRBV6-4,.,CASSEAPAGRWRQPQHF
TRBV7-2,.,CASSLGQGLYGYTF
TRBV10-3,TRBD2,CAIRALPGLAGIGPYNEQFF
TRBV7-2,.,CASSGTAASYNEQFF
TRBV5-1,TRBD2,CASSGWREQLNEQFF
TRBV5-4,.,CASSLSAGTNSPLHF
TRBV5-6,TRBD1,CASSSPGQLSGSDEKLFF
TRBV12-5,.,CASGLVLGVSSLSYEQYF
TRBV2,TRBD2,CASTPFGTSGSEQYF
TRBV5-3,.,CARSLLTRGNEQFF
TRBV28,.,CASSQGNTDTQYF
TRBV7-9,TRBD2,CASSLPAGADTQYF